The clone carrying this T cell receptor beta chain was counted a few times. RNA extraction and reverse transcription yielded cDNA as sequencing template. TCRdb's copy holds only in-frame clones and misses some; the assay was immunoSEQ multiplex PCR. The profile shows under 150,000 clones, roughly 80% of them singletons. This sample is part of a study of CD8+ T cells in alopecia areata. Treatment of the sample: oral pan-JAK inhibitor, 5-10 mg twice daily. Specimen: CD8+ T cells sorted from blood, collected at week 4, from a patient treated with tofacitinib. The clonotype comes from a human donor with alopecia areata.

The CDR3 coding sequence is TGTGCTTCTGGGCGCCCGGGGGAAAAACTGTTTTTT. It codes for CASGRPGEKLFF. The chain recombines TRBV28 with TRBJ1-4; D call uncertain. From germline, CDR1 is MDHEN and CDR2 SYDVKM. The CDR3 loop spans 12 amino acids. The full variable domain, with the rest looked up from reference TRBV28 and TRBJ1-4, is DVKVTQSSRYLVKRTGEKVFLECVQDMDHENMFWYRQDPGLGLRLIYFSYDVKMKEKGDIPEGYSVSREKKERFSLILESASTNQTSMYLCASGRPGEKLFFGSGTQLSVL.